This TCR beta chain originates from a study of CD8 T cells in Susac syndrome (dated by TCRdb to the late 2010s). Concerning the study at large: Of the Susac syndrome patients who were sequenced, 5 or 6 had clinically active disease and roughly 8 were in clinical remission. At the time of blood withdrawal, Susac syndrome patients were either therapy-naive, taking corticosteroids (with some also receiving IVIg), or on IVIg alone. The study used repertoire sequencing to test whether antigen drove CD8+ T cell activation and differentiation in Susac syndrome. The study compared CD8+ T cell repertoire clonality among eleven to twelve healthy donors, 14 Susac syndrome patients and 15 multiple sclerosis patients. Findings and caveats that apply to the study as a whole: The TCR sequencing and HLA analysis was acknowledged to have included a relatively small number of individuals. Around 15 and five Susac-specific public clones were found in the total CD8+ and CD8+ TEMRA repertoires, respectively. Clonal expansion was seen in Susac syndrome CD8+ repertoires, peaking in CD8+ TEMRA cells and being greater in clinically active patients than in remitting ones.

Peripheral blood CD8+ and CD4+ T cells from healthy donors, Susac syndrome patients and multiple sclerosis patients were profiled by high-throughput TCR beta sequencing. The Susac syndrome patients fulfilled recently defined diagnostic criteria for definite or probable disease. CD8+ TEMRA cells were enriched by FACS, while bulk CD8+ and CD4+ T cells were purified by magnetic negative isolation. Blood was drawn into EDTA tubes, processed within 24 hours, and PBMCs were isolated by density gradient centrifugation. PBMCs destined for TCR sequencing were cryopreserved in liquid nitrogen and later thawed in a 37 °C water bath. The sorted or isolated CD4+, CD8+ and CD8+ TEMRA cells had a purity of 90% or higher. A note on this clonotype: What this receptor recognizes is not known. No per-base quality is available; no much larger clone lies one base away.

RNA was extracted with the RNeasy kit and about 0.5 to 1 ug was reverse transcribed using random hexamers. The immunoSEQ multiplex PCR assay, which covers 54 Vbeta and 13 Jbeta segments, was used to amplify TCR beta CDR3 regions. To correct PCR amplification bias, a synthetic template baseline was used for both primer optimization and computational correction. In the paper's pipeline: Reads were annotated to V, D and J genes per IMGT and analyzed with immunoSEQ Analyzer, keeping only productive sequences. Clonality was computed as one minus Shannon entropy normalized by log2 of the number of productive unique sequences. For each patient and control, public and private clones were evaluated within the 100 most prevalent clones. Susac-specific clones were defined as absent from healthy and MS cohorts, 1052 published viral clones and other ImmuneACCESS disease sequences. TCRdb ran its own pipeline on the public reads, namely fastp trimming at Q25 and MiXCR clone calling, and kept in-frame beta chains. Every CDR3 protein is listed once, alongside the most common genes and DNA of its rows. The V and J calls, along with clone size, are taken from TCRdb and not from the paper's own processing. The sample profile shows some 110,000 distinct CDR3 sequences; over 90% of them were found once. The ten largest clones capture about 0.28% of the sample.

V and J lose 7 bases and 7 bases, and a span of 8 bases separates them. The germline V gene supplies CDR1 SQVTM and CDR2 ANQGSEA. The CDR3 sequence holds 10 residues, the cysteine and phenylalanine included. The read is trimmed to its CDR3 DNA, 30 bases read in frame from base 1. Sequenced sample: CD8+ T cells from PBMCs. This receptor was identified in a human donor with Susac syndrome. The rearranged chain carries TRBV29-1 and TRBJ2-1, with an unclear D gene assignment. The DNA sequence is TGCAGCGGAGCGCGGAATGAGCAGTTCTTC. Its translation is CSGARNEQFF.